Listed below are T cell receptor beta chains from one sample, sequenced in a study of shared clonotypes between healthy human individuals. Sequencing used immunoSEQ multiplex PCR; TCRdb keeps in-frame clones, though not all of them. The sample has about 560,000 clones, around 78% seen once. The sequenced sample was PBMCs. Receptor source: a woman between 40 and 50 years old in good health. Some clones in this sample may be carry-over from other donors' samples. CDR3s include the opening cysteine and the closing phenylalanine or tryptophan. Each record gives: CDR3 length, V gene, J gene, D gene, clone size, CDR3 protein, CDR3 DNA. The D gene is left open where the match is weak. Part of the rows lack a size; the others show once, few, many or a class for expanded clones.

CDR3 length: 16
V gene: TRBV7-2
J gene: TRBJ2-1
D gene: TRBD2
clone size: NA
CDR3 protein: CASSGGAGAGANEQFF
CDR3 DNA: TGTGCCAGCAGCGGGGGAGCGGGAGCCGGGGCTAATGAGCAGTTCTTC

CDR3 length: 12
V gene: TRBV30
J gene: TRBJ2-2
D gene: NA
clone size: NA
CDR3 protein: CAWSASAGELFF
CDR3 DNA: TGTGCCTGGAGCGCTAGCGCCGGGGAGCTGTTTTTT

CDR3 length: 15
V gene: TRBV6-1
J gene: TRBJ2-1
D gene: TRBD1
clone size: NA
CDR3 protein: CASSEGGQGFNEQFF
CDR3 DNA: TGTGCCAGCAGTGAAGGAGGACAGGGGTTCAATGAGCAGTTCTTC

CDR3 length: 13
V gene: TRBV6-5
J gene: TRBJ2-7
D gene: NA
clone size: NA
CDR3 protein: CASSAWRGYEQYF
CDR3 DNA: TGTGCCAGCAGTGCTTGGAGGGGGTACGAGCAGTACTTC

CDR3 length: 15
V gene: TRBV28
J gene: TRBJ2-3
D gene: TRBD2
clone size: NA
CDR3 protein: CASSIWTSGTDTQYF
CDR3 DNA: TGTGCCAGCAGTATTTGGACTAGCGGCACAGATACGCAGTATTTT

CDR3 length: 18
V gene: TRBV2
J gene: TRBJ1-5
D gene: TRBD1
clone size: NA
CDR3 protein: CASSGEGQTFSSNQPQHF
CDR3 DNA: TGTGCCAGCAGTGGGGAGGGACAGACTTTTTCCAGCAATCAGCCCCAGCATTTT

CDR3 length: 14
V gene: TRBV6-4
J gene: TRBJ2-2
D gene: NA
clone size: NA
CDR3 protein: CASSRELNTGELFF
CDR3 DNA: TGTGCCAGCAGTAGGGAACTGAACACCGGGGAGCTGTTTTTT

CDR3 length: 15
V gene: TRBV18
J gene: TRBJ2-5
D gene: TRBD1
clone size: NA
CDR3 protein: CASSTGTGGVETQYF
CDR3 DNA: TGTGCCAGCTCTACCGGGACAGGGGGCGTAGAGACCCAGTACTTC

CDR3 length: 14
V gene: TRBV5-1
J gene: TRBJ2-5
D gene: NA
clone size: NA
CDR3 protein: CASSFNIPQETQYF
CDR3 DNA: TGCGCCAGCAGCTTTAATATTCCTCAAGAGACCCAGTACTTC

CDR3 length: 13
V gene: TRBV7-6
J gene: TRBJ2-3
D gene: NA
clone size: NA
CDR3 protein: CASSLVGGDTQYF
CDR3 DNA: TGTGCCAGCAGCTTAGTTGGGGGTGATACGCAGTATTTT

CDR3 length: 14
V gene: TRBV29-1
J gene: TRBJ2-3
D gene: NA
clone size: NA
CDR3 protein: CSVHNFGELDTQYF
CDR3 DNA: TGCAGCGTTCATAACTTCGGGGAGCTAGATACGCAGTATTTT

CDR3 length: 16
V gene: TRBV11-3
J gene: TRBJ2-7
D gene: TRBD1
clone size: NA
CDR3 protein: CASSGKTGVRSYEQYF
CDR3 DNA: TGTGCCAGCAGCGGTAAGACAGGGGTCCGCTCCTACGAGCAGTACTTC

CDR3 length: 14
V gene: TRBV4-1
J gene: TRBJ2-7
D gene: NA
clone size: NA
CDR3 protein: CASSVPGHPYEQYF
CDR3 DNA: TGCGCCAGCAGCGTACCCGGGCACCCCTACGAGCAGTACTTC

CDR3 length: 14
V gene: TRBV11-2
J gene: TRBJ2-1
D gene: TRBD2
clone size: once
CDR3 protein: CASSLSGADNEQFF
CDR3 DNA: TGTGCCAGCAGCTTAAGCGGGGCTGACAATGAGCAGTTCTTC

CDR3 length: 17
V gene: TRBV19
J gene: TRBJ2-1
D gene: TRBD1
clone size: NA
CDR3 protein: CASSKGLDRVQYNEQFF
CDR3 DNA: TGTGCCAGTAGTAAAGGGCTGGACAGGGTTCAATACAATGAGCAGTTCTTC

CDR3 length: 13
V gene: TRBV30
J gene: TRBJ1-1
D gene: NA
clone size: NA
CDR3 protein: CAWSVGLNTEAFF
CDR3 DNA: TGTGCCTGGAGTGTCGGCCTGAACACTGAAGCTTTCTTT

CDR3 length: 11
V gene: TRBV20-1
J gene: TRBJ2-3
D gene: NA
clone size: NA
CDR3 protein: CSATSTDTQYF
CDR3 DNA: TGCAGTGCTACTAGCACAGATACGCAGTATTTT

CDR3 length: 14
V gene: TRBV21-1
J gene: TRBJ1-5
D gene: NA
clone size: NA
CDR3 protein: CASRNPQDYQPQHF
CDR3 DNA: TGTGCCAGCAGGAACCCCCAGGACTATCAGCCCCAGCATTTT

CDR3 length: 10
V gene: TRBV29-1
J gene: TRBJ2-3
D gene: TRBD2
clone size: NA
CDR3 protein: CIAGDDTQYF
CDR3 DNA: TGCATTGCGGGAGACGATACGCAGTATTTT

CDR3 length: 13
V gene: TRBV28
J gene: TRBJ2-7
D gene: TRBD2
clone size: NA
CDR3 protein: CASQISGAYEQYF
CDR3 DNA: TGTGCCAGCCAAATTAGCGGGGCTTACGAGCAGTACTTC

CDR3 length: 14
V gene: TRBV2
J gene: TRBJ1-5
D gene: NA
clone size: NA
CDR3 protein: CASSEDMPNQPQHF
CDR3 DNA: TGTGCCAGCAGTGAGGACATGCCTAATCAGCCCCAGCATTTT

CDR3 length: 15
V gene: TRBV18
J gene: TRBJ2-1
D gene: TRBD1
clone size: NA
CDR3 protein: CASSPLGQGVNEQFF
CDR3 DNA: TGTGCCAGCTCACCTTTAGGACAGGGGGTTAATGAGCAGTTCTTC

CDR3 length: 16
V gene: TRBV19
J gene: TRBJ2-1
D gene: TRBD1
clone size: NA
CDR3 protein: CASSVTGTGIGNEQFF
CDR3 DNA: TGTGCCAGTAGTGTCACCGGGACAGGGATTGGAAATGAGCAGTTCTTC

CDR3 length: 16
V gene: TRBV7-9
J gene: TRBJ1-4
D gene: NA
clone size: NA
CDR3 protein: CASSIGRSATNEKLFF
CDR3 DNA: TGTGCCAGCAGCATCGGTAGGAGTGCAACTAATGAAAAACTGTTTTTT

CDR3 length: 17
V gene: TRBV7-9
J gene: TRBJ2-5
D gene: TRBD2
clone size: NA
CDR3 protein: CASSFAGTSGRSQTQYF
CDR3 DNA: TGTGCCAGCAGCTTTGCCGGGACTAGCGGGAGAAGTCAGACCCAGTACTTC

CDR3 length: 14
V gene: TRBV9
J gene: TRBJ2-1
D gene: NA
clone size: NA
CDR3 protein: CASSPHPSLNEQFF
CDR3 DNA: TGTGCCAGCAGCCCCCACCCGAGTCTCAATGAGCAGTTCTTC

CDR3 length: 14
V gene: TRBV7-3
J gene: TRBJ2-2
D gene: NA
clone size: NA
CDR3 protein: CASSSDWASRELFF
CDR3 DNA: TGTGCCAGCAGCTCGGACTGGGCCTCTCGGGAGCTGTTTTTT

CDR3 length: 13
V gene: TRBV30
J gene: TRBJ2-5
D gene: NA
clone size: once
CDR3 protein: CAWMGVYQETQYF
CDR3 DNA: TGTGCCTGGATGGGAGTGTACCAAGAGACCCAGTACTTC

CDR3 length: 15
V gene: TRBV30
J gene: TRBJ2-2
D gene: TRBD2
clone size: once
CDR3 protein: CAWSRLATITGELFF
CDR3 DNA: TGCGCCTGGAGTCGACTAGCGACCATAACCGGGGAGCTGTTTTTT

CDR3 length: 15
V gene: TRBV6-6
J gene: TRBJ1-3
D gene: TRBD1
clone size: NA
CDR3 protein: CASSQTGGTGNTIYF
CDR3 DNA: TGTGCCAGCAGCCAGACAGGGGGTACTGGAAACACCATATATTTT

CDR3 length: 18
V gene: TRBV14
J gene: TRBJ2-3
D gene: NA
clone size: NA
CDR3 protein: CASSQSLAYSEGTDTQYF
CDR3 DNA: TGTGCCAGCAGCCAATCATTGGCCTATTCCGAGGGCACAGATACGCAGTATTTT

CDR3 length: 14
V gene: TRBV19
J gene: TRBJ1-1
D gene: NA
clone size: NA
CDR3 protein: CASSYWGNPTEAFF
CDR3 DNA: TGTGCCAGTAGTTATTGGGGAAACCCAACTGAAGCTTTCTTT

CDR3 length: 14
V gene: TRBV15
J gene: TRBJ1-3
D gene: NA
clone size: NA
CDR3 protein: CATSVEKAGNTIYF
CDR3 DNA: TGTGCCACCAGCGTCGAAAAAGCTGGAAACACCATATATTTT

CDR3 length: 15
V gene: TRBV15
J gene: TRBJ1-4
D gene: TRBD1
clone size: once
CDR3 protein: CATSRDRQGLEKLFF
CDR3 DNA: TGTGCCACCAGCAGAGATCGACAGGGACTAGAAAAACTGTTTTTT

CDR3 length: 14
V gene: TRBV5-1
J gene: TRBJ2-2
D gene: TRBD1
clone size: few
CDR3 protein: CASSFTGETGELFF
CDR3 DNA: TGCGCCAGCAGCTTCACAGGGGAAACCGGGGAGCTGTTTTTT

CDR3 length: 15
V gene: TRBV15
J gene: TRBJ2-7
D gene: NA
clone size: NA
CDR3 protein: CATSRVGGRAYEQYF
CDR3 DNA: TGTGCCACCAGCAGAGTGGGCGGGCGGGCCTACGAGCAGTACTTC

CDR3 length: 15
V gene: TRBV30
J gene: TRBJ1-4
D gene: NA
clone size: NA
CDR3 protein: CAWSVQMAANEKLFF
CDR3 DNA: TGTGCCTGGAGTGTACAGATGGCAGCTAATGAAAAACTGTTTTTT

CDR3 length: 17
V gene: TRBV5-6
J gene: TRBJ2-3
D gene: NA
clone size: NA
CDR3 protein: CASSLGRVVGATDTQYF
CDR3 DNA: TGTGCCAGCAGCTTGGGCCGCGTGGTAGGGGCCACAGATACGCAGTATTTT

CDR3 length: 13
V gene: TRBV2
J gene: TRBJ1-4
D gene: NA
clone size: once
CDR3 protein: CASSFGNRGKLFF
CDR3 DNA: TGTGCCAGCAGTTTTGGGAACCGAGGAAAACTGTTTTTT

CDR3 length: 16
V gene: TRBV5-1
J gene: TRBJ2-2
D gene: NA
clone size: NA
CDR3 protein: CASSLVAGDLSGELFF
CDR3 DNA: TGCGCCAGCAGCTTGGTCGCAGGGGATCTCTCCGGGGAGCTGTTTTTT

CDR3 length: 14
V gene: TRBV19
J gene: TRBJ2-1
D gene: TRBD2
clone size: NA
CDR3 protein: CASSWGLADNEQFF
CDR3 DNA: TGTGCCAGTAGTTGGGGACTAGCTGACAATGAGCAGTTCTTC

CDR3 length: 13
V gene: TRBV21-1
J gene: TRBJ2-7
D gene: NA
clone size: NA
CDR3 protein: CASSFMKGYEQYF
CDR3 DNA: TGTGCCAGCAGCTTCATGAAGGGTTACGAGCAGTACTTC

CDR3 length: 14
V gene: TRBV27
J gene: TRBJ1-5
D gene: NA
clone size: NA
CDR3 protein: CASSLRPSNQPQHF
CDR3 DNA: TGTGCCAGCAGTCTAAGACCAAGCAATCAGCCCCAGCATTTT

CDR3 length: 12
V gene: TRBV29-1
J gene: TRBJ2-5
D gene: NA
clone size: NA
CDR3 protein: CSTRGGSETQYF
CDR3 DNA: TGCAGCACCAGGGGAGGGTCAGAGACCCAGTACTTC

CDR3 length: 12
V gene: TRBV7-8
J gene: TRBJ2-5
D gene: NA
clone size: NA
CDR3 protein: CASFTWLETQYF
CDR3 DNA: TGTGCCAGCTTTACTTGGCTAGAGACCCAGTACTTC

CDR3 length: 15
V gene: TRBV15
J gene: TRBJ2-3
D gene: TRBD2
clone size: NA
CDR3 protein: CATSRRAGSTDTQYF
CDR3 DNA: TGTGCCACCAGCAGACGAGCGGGAAGCACAGATACGCAGTATTTT

CDR3 length: 16
V gene: TRBV5-1
J gene: TRBJ2-7
D gene: TRBD1
clone size: few
CDR3 protein: CASSISTGAPHGEQYF
CDR3 DNA: TGCGCCAGCAGCATATCGACAGGGGCTCCCCATGGCGAGCAGTACTTC

CDR3 length: 14
V gene: TRBV11-1
J gene: TRBJ1-2
D gene: NA
clone size: NA
CDR3 protein: CASSLSDENYGYTF
CDR3 DNA: TGTGCCAGCAGCTTATCTGACGAAAACTATGGCTACACCTTC

CDR3 length: 15
V gene: TRBV2
J gene: TRBJ2-7
D gene: TRBD2
clone size: NA
CDR3 protein: CASSTTSGRSYEQYF
CDR3 DNA: TGTGCCAGCAGTACGACTAGCGGGCGCTCCTACGAGCAGTACTTC

CDR3 length: 14
V gene: TRBV10-2
J gene: TRBJ1-4
D gene: NA
clone size: few
CDR3 protein: CASSSAATNEKLFF
CDR3 DNA: TGCGCCAGCAGTTCAGCTGCAACTAATGAAAAACTGTTTTTT

CDR3 length: 13
V gene: TRBV29-1
J gene: TRBJ2-5
D gene: NA
clone size: NA
CDR3 protein: CSVEDRSSQTQYF
CDR3 DNA: TGCAGCGTTGAAGATAGATCCTCCCAGACCCAGTACTTC

CDR3 length: 13
V gene: TRBV6-4
J gene: TRBJ2-3
D gene: NA
clone size: NA
CDR3 protein: CASSADGTDTQYF
CDR3 DNA: TGTGCCAGCAGTGCAGATGGCACAGATACGCAGTATTTT

CDR3 length: 10
V gene: TRBV9
J gene: TRBJ1-5
D gene: NA
clone size: few
CDR3 protein: CQGGNQPQHF
CDR3 DNA: TGTCAGGGAGGCAATCAGCCCCAGCATTTT

CDR3 length: 14
V gene: TRBV18
J gene: TRBJ2-5
D gene: NA
clone size: NA
CDR3 protein: CASSPTIGSETQYF
CDR3 DNA: TGTGCCAGCTCACCAACGATTGGAAGTGAGACCCAGTACTTC

CDR3 length: 13
V gene: TRBV28
J gene: TRBJ2-1
D gene: NA
clone size: NA
CDR3 protein: CASSLQGYNEQFF
CDR3 DNA: TGTGCCAGCAGTTTACAGGGGTACAATGAGCAGTTCTTC

CDR3 length: 14
V gene: TRBV2
J gene: TRBJ2-7
D gene: TRBD1
clone size: NA
CDR3 protein: CASSVSGQEYEQYF
CDR3 DNA: TGTGCCAGCAGTGTGTCCGGACAGGAGTACGAGCAGTACTTC

CDR3 length: 18
V gene: TRBV9
J gene: TRBJ2-2
D gene: TRBD2
clone size: few
CDR3 protein: CASSVDPLAGGHTGELFF
CDR3 DNA: TGTGCCAGCAGCGTAGATCCCCTAGCGGGAGGTCACACCGGGGAGCTGTTTTTT

CDR3 length: 15
V gene: TRBV10-3
J gene: TRBJ1-6
D gene: NA
clone size: NA
CDR3 protein: CAISPDSVYNSPLHF
CDR3 DNA: TGTGCCATCAGTCCGGACAGCGTTTATAATTCACCCCTCCACTTT

CDR3 length: 11
V gene: TRBV19
J gene: TRBJ2-5
D gene: NA
clone size: NA
CDR3 protein: CASRAGETQYF
CDR3 DNA: TGTGCCAGCAGGGCGGGGGAGACCCAGTACTTC

CDR3 length: 14
V gene: TRBV5-4
J gene: TRBJ2-2
D gene: NA
clone size: NA
CDR3 protein: CASSLAGNTGELFF
CDR3 DNA: TGTGCCAGCAGCTTGGCGGGTAACACCGGGGAGCTGTTTTTT